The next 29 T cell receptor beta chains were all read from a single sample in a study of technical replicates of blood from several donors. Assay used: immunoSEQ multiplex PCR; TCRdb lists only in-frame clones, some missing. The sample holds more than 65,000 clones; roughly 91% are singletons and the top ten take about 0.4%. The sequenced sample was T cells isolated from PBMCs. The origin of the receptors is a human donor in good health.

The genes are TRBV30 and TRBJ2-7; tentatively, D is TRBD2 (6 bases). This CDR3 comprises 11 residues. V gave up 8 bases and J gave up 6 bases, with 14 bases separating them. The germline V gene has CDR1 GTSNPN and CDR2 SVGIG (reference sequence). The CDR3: CAGKRVSEQYF. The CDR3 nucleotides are TGTGCCGGCAAGCGGGTTAGCGAGCAGTACTTC.

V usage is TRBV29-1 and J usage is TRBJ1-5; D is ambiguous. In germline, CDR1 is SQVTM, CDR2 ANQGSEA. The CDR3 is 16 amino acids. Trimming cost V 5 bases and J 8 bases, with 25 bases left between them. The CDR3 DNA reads TGCAGCGTTATTACTAGAGGGCGCCGCGGTTTTGAGCCCCAGCATTTT. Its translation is CSVITRGRRGFEPQHF.

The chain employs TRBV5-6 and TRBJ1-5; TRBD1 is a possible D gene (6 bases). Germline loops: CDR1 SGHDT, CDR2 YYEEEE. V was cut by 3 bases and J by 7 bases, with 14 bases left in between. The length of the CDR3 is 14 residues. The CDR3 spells CASSYTGTGQPQHF. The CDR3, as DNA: TGTGCCAGCAGCTATACAGGGACGGGCCAGCCCCAGCATTTT. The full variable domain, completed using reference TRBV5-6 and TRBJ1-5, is DAGVTQSPTHLIKTRGQQVTLRCSPKSGHDTVSWYQQALGQGPQFIFQYYEEEERQRGNFPDRFSGHQFPNYSSELNVNALLLGDSALYLCASSYTGTGQPQHFGDGTRLSIL.

CDR3 in DNA: TGTGCCAGCAGACCTGGACAGGGCGACACCATATATTTT. It specifies CASRPGQGDTIYF. The chain links TRBV5-4 to TRBJ1-3; 8 bases fit TRBD1. The CDR3 length is 13 residues. V lost 5 bases to trimming and J lost 8 bases; unmatched junction nucleotides: 6. Germline V gene data show CDR1 as SGHNT and CDR2 as YYREEE (reference sequence).

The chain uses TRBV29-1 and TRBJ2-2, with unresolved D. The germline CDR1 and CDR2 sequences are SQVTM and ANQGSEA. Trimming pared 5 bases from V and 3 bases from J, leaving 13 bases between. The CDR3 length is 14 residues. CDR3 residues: CSVPRSKDTGELFF. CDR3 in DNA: TGCAGCGTTCCCAGGTCAAAGGACACCGGGGAGCTGTTTTTT.

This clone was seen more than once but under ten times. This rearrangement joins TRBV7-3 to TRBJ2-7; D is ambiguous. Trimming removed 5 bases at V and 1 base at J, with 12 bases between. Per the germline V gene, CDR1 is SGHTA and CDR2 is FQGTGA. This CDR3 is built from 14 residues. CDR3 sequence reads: CASSPGRWSYEQYF. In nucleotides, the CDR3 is TGTGCCAGCAGCCCAGGAAGGTGGTCCTACGAGCAGTACTTC.

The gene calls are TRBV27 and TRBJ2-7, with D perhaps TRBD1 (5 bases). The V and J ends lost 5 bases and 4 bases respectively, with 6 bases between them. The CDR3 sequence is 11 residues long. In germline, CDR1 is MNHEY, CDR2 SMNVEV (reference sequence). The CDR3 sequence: CASSQGYEQYF. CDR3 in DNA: TGTGCCAGCAGTCAGGGTTACGAGCAGTACTTC.

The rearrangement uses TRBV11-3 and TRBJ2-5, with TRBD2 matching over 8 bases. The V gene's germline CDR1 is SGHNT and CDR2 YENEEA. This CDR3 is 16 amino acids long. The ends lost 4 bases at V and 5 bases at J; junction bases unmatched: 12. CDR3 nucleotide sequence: TGTGCCAGCAGCTCCAGGAGCGGGAGTAATCACGAGACCCAGTACTTC. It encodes CASSSRSGSNHETQYF.

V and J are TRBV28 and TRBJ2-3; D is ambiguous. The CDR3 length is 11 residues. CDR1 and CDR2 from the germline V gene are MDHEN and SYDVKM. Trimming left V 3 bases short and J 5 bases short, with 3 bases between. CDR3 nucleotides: TGTGCCAGCAGTTTCCTAGATACGCAGTATTTT. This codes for CASSFLDTQYF.

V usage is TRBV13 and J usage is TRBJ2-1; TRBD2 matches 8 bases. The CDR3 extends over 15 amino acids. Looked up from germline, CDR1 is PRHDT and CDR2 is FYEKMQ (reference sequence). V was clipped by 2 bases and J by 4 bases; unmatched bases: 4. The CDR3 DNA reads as TGTGCCAGCAGCTTATTCCAGCGGGAGTACAATGAGCAGTTCTTC. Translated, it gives CASSLFQREYNEQFF. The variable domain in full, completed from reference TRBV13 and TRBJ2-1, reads AAGVIQSPRHLIKEKRETATLKCYPIPRHDTVYWYQQGPGQDPQFLISFYEKMQSDKGSIPDRFSAQQFSDYHSELNMSSLELGDSALYFCASSLFQREYNEQFFGPGTRLTVL.

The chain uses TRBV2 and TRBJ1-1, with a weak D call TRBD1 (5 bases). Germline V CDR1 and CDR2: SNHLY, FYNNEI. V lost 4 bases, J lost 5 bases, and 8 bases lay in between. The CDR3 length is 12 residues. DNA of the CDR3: TGTGCCAGCAGTGGGGGGGGTACTGAAGCTTTCTTT. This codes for CASSGGGTEAFF.

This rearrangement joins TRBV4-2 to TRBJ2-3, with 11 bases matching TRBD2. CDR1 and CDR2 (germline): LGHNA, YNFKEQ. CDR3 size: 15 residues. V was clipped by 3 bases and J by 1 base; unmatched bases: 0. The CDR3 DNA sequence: TGTGCCAGCAGCCAGGGACTAGCGGGCACAGATACGCAGTATTTT. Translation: CASSQGLAGTDTQYF.

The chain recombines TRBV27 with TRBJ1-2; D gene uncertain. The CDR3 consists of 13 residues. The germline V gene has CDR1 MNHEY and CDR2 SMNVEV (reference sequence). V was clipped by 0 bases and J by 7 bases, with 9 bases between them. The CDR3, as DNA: TGTGCCAGCAGTTTATCCACCGGCGGTGGCTACACCTTC. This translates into CASSLSTGGGYTF.

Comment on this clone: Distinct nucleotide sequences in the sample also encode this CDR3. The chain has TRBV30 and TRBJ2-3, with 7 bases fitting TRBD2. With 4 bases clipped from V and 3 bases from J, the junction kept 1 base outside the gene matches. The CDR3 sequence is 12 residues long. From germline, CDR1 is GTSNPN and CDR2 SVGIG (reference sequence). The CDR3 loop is CAWTSGTDTQYF. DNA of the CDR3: TGTGCCTGGACTAGCGGAACAGATACGCAGTATTTT.

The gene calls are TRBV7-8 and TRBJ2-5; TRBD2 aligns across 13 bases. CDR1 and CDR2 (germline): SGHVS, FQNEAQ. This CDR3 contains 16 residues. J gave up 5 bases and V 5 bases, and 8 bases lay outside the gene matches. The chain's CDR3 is CASSPRTSGRAETQYF. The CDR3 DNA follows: TGTGCCAGCAGCCCACGCACTAGCGGGAGGGCGGAGACCCAGTACTTC.

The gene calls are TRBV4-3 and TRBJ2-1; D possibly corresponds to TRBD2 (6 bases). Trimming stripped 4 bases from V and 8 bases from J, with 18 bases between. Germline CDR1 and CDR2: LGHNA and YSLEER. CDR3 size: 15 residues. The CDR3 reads CASSPSGRIYDEQFF. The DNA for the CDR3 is TGCGCCAGCAGCCCCAGCGGGCGAATATACGATGAGCAGTTCTTC.

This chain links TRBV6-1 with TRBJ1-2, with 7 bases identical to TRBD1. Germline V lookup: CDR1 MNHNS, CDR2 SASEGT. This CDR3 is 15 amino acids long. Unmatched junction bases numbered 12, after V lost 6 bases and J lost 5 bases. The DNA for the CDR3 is TGTGCCAGCAGCCCCGGGGGACAGCAAACATATGGCTACACCTTC. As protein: CASSPGGQQTYGYTF.

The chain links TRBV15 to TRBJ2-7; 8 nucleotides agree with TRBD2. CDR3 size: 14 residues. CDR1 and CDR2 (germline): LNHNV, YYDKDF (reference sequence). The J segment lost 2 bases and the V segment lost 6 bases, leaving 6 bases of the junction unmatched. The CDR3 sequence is CATRKAGAPYEQYF. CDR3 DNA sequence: TGTGCCACCAGAAAAGCGGGAGCACCCTACGAGCAGTACTTC.

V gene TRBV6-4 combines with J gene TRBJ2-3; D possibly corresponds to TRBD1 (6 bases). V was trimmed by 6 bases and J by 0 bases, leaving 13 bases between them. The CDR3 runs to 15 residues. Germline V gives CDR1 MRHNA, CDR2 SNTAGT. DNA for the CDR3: TGTGCCAGCAGAAACAGGGATACGAGCACAGATACGCAGTATTTT. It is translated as CASRNRDTSTDTQYF.

The CDR3 is CAILRGDRLSSGNTIYF. The CDR3 region has the DNA TGTGCCATCCTTAGAGGCGACAGGCTGAGCTCTGGAAACACCATATATTTT. V gene TRBV10-3 combines with J gene TRBJ1-3, with D tentatively TRBD1 (6 bases). The CDR3 covers 17 residues. The germline gives CDR1 ENHRY, CDR2 SYGVKD. V lost 8 bases, J lost 0 bases, and 20 bases lay in between.

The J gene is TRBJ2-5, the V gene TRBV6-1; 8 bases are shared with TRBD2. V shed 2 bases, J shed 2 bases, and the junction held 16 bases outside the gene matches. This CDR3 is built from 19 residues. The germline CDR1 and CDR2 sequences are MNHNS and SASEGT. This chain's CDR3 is CASSEYPRLLAEVQETQYF. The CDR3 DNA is TGTGCCAGCAGTGAATACCCAAGACTACTAGCGGAGGTACAAGAGACCCAGTACTTC.

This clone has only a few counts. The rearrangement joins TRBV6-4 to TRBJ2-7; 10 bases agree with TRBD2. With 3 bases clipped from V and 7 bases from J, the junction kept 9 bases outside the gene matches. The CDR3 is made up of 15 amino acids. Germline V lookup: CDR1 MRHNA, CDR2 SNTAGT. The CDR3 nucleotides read TGTGCCAGCAGTGAACAAGCGGGAGGGCCTGGGGAGCAGTACTTC. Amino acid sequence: CASSEQAGGPGEQYF.

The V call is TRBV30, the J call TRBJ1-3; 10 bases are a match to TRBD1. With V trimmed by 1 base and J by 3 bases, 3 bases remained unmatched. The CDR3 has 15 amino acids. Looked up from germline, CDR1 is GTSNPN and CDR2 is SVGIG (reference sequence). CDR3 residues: CAWSATGGSGNTIYF. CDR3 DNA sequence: TGTGCCTGGAGTGCGACAGGGGGCAGTGGAAACACCATATATTTT.

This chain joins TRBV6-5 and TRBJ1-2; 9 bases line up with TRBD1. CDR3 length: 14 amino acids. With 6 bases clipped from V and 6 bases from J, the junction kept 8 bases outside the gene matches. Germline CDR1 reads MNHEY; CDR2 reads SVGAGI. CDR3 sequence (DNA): TGTGCCAGCAGATACACAGGGGGCGGTCATGGCTACACCTTC. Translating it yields CASRYTGGGHGYTF.

CDR3: CASSILAFDEQYF. CDR3 coding DNA: TGTGCCAGCAGCATCTTGGCTTTCGACGAGCAGTACTTC. The chain carries TRBV5-8 and TRBJ2-7; D is undetermined. Trimming shortened V by 4 bases and J by 5 bases, and 13 bases separated the two germline ends. The CDR3 consists of 13 residues. Per germline, CDR1 SGHTS and CDR2 YDEGEE.

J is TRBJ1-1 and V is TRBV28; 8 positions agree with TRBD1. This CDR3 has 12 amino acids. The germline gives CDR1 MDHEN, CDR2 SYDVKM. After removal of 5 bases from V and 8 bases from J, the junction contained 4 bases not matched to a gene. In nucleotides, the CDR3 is TGTGCCAGCAGTGACAGGGGCTTCGAAGCTTTCTTT. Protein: CASSDRGFEAFF. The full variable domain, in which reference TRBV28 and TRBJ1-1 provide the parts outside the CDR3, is DVKVTQSSRYLVKRTGEKVFLECVQDMDHENMFWYRQDPGLGLRLIYFSYDVKMKEKGDIPEGYSVSREKKERFSLILESASTNQTSMYLCASSDRGFEAFFGQGTRLTVV.

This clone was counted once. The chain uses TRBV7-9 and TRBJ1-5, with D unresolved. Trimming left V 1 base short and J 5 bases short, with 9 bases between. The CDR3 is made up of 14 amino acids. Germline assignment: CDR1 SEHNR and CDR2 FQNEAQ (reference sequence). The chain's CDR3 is CASSLDSGHQPQHF. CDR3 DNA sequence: TGTGCCAGCAGCTTAGACAGCGGGCATCAGCCCCAGCATTTT.

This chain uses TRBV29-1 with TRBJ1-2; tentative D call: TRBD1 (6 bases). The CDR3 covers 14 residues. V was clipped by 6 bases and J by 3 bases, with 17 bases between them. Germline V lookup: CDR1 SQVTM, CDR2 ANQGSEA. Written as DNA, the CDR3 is TGCAGCGTCCTGAACGGGGGGCAGTACTATGGCTACACCTTC. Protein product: CSVLNGGQYYGYTF.

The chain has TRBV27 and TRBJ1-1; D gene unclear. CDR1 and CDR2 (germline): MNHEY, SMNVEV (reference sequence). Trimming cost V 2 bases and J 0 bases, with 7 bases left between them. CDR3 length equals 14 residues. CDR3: CASSLGGVNTEAFF. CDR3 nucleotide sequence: TGTGCCAGCAGTTTAGGCGGTGTGAACACTGAAGCTTTCTTT.